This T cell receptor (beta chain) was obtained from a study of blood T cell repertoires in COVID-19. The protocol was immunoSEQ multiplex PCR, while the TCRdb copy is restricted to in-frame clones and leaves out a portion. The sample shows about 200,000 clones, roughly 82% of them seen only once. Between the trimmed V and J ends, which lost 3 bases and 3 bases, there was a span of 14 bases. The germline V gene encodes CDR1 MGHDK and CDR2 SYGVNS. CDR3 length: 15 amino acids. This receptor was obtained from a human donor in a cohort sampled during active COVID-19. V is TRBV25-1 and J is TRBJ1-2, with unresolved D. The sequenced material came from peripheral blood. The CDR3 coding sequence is TGTGCCAGCAGTGACCCCCTAGGCGGAGACTATGGCTACACCTTC. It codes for CASSDPLGGDYGYTF.